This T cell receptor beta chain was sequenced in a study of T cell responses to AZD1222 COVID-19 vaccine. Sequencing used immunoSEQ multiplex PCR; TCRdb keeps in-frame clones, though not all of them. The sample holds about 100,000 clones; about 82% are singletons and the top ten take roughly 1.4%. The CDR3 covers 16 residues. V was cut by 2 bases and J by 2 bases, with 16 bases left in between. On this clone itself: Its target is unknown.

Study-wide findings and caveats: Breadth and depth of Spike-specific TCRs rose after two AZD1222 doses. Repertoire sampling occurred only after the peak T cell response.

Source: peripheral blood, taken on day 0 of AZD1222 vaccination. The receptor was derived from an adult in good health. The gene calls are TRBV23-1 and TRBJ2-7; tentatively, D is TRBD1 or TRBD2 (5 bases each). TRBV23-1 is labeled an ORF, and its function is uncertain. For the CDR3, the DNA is TGCGCCAGCAGTCAACCCCAGAGGGGAAGGACCTACGAGCAGTACTTC. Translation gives CASSQPQRGRTYEQYF.